One sample yielded the 3 T cell receptor beta chains listed below, sequenced in a study of technical replicates of blood from several donors. The protocol was immunoSEQ multiplex PCR, while the TCRdb copy is restricted to in-frame clones and leaves out a portion. The sample includes 95,000 to 100,000 clones, 90% to 97% of them seen just once. The material sequenced was T cells isolated from PBMCs. These receptors came from a human donor in good health.

The rearrangement joins TRBV11-3 to TRBJ2-7; D is perhaps TRBD1 (5 bases). V was pared by 1 base and J by 5 bases, with 15 bases between. The CDR3 spans 15 residues. Per the germline V gene, CDR1 is SGHNT and CDR2 is YENEEA. The CDR3 coding sequence is TGTGCCAGCAGCTTAGTGGGTCTGTGGGGCGACGAGCAGTACTTC. Translating it yields CASSLVGLWGDEQYF. The whole variable domain, filled in from reference TRBV11-3 and TRBJ2-7, reads EAGVVQSPRYKIIEKKQPVAFWCNPISGHNTLYWYLQNLGQGPELLIRYENEEAVDDSQLPKDRFSAERLKGVDSTLKIQPAELGDSAVYLCASSLVGLWGDEQYFGPGTRLTVT.

The genes are TRBV19 and TRBJ1-4, with 8 positions matching TRBD1. Germline CDR1 reads LNHDA; CDR2 reads SQIVND (reference sequence). The length of the CDR3 is 16 residues. With V trimmed by 6 bases and J by 0 bases, 6 bases remained unmatched. The CDR3 loop reads CASRGQGAATNEKLFF. The CDR3, as DNA: TGTGCCAGTAGAGGACAGGGAGCAGCAACTAATGAAAAACTGTTTTTT.

The rearrangement joins TRBV7-6 to TRBJ2-1; D is possibly TRBD2 (6 bases). This CDR3 comprises 16 residues. Germline CDR1 reads SGHVS; CDR2 reads FNYEAQ. Trimming removed 4 bases at V and 5 bases at J, with 18 bases between. The DNA for the CDR3 is TGTGCCAGCAGCTACGGGGGTGGATCAGGACACAATGAGCAGTTCTTC. It translates to CASSYGGGSGHNEQFF.